Given below is one TCR beta chain in context. Its antigen is currently not known. Base qualities are not provided; no much larger clone lies one nucleotide away. TCRbeta CDR3 regions were amplified from genomic DNA using the immunoSEQ Assay, a bias-controlled multiplex PCR. For the original study's pipeline: The number of nucleated cells in each sample was estimated from the amplification of reference gene primers within the assay. To quantify the absolute abundance of each unique TCRbeta CDR3 rearrangement, sequence reads were collapsed and filtered. For each sample, productive Simpson clonality was calculated as the square root of Simpson's diversity index over productive rearrangements. Sourced from immuneACCESS, this table was stored by TCRdb with only in-frame sequences that have V and J called. A share of the clones is absent; for the studies checked, an unresolved V gene accounts for under half, and the remainder has no known explanation. That table is the source of V, J and clone size, and D and trimming were worked out from the DNA. The sample profile shows about 50,000 clones; more than 75% of them were found once. The top ten hold 22% of the sample.

Each collaborating institution followed its own protocols to collect whole blood in K2EDTA tubes. For TCRbeta analysis, collaborator samples were shipped as frozen whole blood, as isolated PBMCs, or as DNA extracted from either sample type. These data belong to a study of blood T cell repertoires in COVID-19 (dated by TCRdb to about 2020). For the study in its entirety: Samples from collaborators originated in the United States, Italy and Spain and spanned both the acute and convalescent phases of COVID-19. The prospective study material was composed of cDNA or gDNA derived from T cells, B-cell-depleted T cells, or PBMCs. Subjects who had been exposed to COVID-19, were actively infected with it, or had recovered from it provided the deeply sampled blood TCRbeta repertoires that made up the dataset. A freely available public database, intended as a resource for researchers studying the immune response to SARS-CoV-2, is where the repertoires were released. The samples were drawn from the first 160 participants of the ongoing ImmuneRACE study and from over 950 subjects provided by 6 global collaborators. The sample metadata nearly always contained a de-identified subject ID, COVID-19 status, age in years and sex. Where available, HLA class I and class II types were obtained from metadata supplied by the sample provider rather than from assay-based typing.

V is shortened by 5 bases, J by 5 bases, and the region joining them spans 9 bases. Taken from the germline V gene, the CDR1 and CDR2 loops are MNHEY and SVGAGI. CDR3 length: 12 amino acids, cysteine to phenylalanine. The read is trimmed to its CDR3 DNA, 36 bases read in frame from base 1. Paper-wide results and their limitations: The amount of clinical and demographic metadata varied by source and participant and was provided uncurated.

The sequenced sample was peripheral blood. The sequence links TRBV6-5 to TRBJ1-1; no D gene call is confident. This receptor was obtained from a man aged 45-65 years with active or convalescent COVID-19. The CDR3 protein is CASSPRWTEAFF. The sequence in DNA is TGTGCCAGCAGTCCCAGATGGACTGAAGCTTTCTTT.